This T cell receptor beta chain was recorded in a study of CD4 T cells in relation to SARS-CoV-2 and coronaviruses. The data were produced by immunoSEQ multiplex PCR, yet TCRdb's version contains in-frame clones alone and is incomplete. The repertoire consists of fewer than 25,000 clones, with approximately 82% occurring once and the leading ten covering around 10%. As concerns this clone: What it recognizes is unknown.

The CDR3 has 15 residues. Trimming took off 2 bases at V and 8 bases at J, with 15 bases between the two ends. The germline V gene has CDR1 KGHSH and CDR2 LQKENI. CD4+ T cells from unexposed donors were obtained before the COVID-19 pandemic (2011-2018). The cells were cultured for 10 days before CD4+ T cells were isolated. This TCR was recovered from a human donor in good health. The sample consisted of CD4+ T cells from PBMCs, cultured in vitro. V is TRBV18 and J is TRBJ1-4; D ambiguous. The CDR3 sequence: CASSPTPRSQEKLFF. CDR3 nucleotide sequence: TGTGCCAGCTCACCAACCCCCCGGTCTCAGGAAAAACTGTTTTTT.